This T cell receptor (beta chain) is from a study of shared clonotypes between healthy human individuals. Study-wide results and caveats: Only blood underwent sampling, and tissue repertoires likely differ. Represented diversity, genetic and exposure-history alike, was limited by few donors.

Trimming cost V 2 bases and J 2 bases, with 16 bases left between them. Looked up from germline, CDR1 is SGHRS and CDR2 is YFSETQ. The CDR3 has 17 amino acids. Profiled with immunoSEQ multiplex PCR; TCRdb holds only in-frame clones, not every one. The sample consists of around 120,000 clones, less than 75% of them appearing once. As for this clone: Antigen unknown.

The sequenced sample consisted of memory CD8+ T cells sorted from blood. This sample's subset: CD45RO+ cells pooled with CCR7-negative TemRA cells. The TCR was taken from a woman in her 30s in good health. The chain is built from TRBV5-1 and TRBJ2-2, with D hard to call. The CDR3 DNA reads TGCGCCAGCAGCTTCAGTCCCAGTCCCCTTAACACCGGGGAGCTGTTTTTT. Translation: CASSFSPSPLNTGELFF.